These 27 T cell receptor beta chains were all obtained from the same sample, sequenced in a study of blood T cells in healthy people across ages (dated by TCRdb to about 2015). The library was produced with 5' RACE. The data were produced on an Illumina HiSeq 2500. The second PCR ran for roughly 7 to 12 cycles and used a J-beta primer mix along with a sample-barcoded 5' primer. Clones were called with MiXCR by TCRdb after fastp trimmed the public reads at Q25, and only in-frame beta chains were retained. Rows matching on CDR3 protein sequence are summarized as one entry with the most common DNA and genes. This sample has about 1.6 million distinct CDR3 sequences in its table, and about 35% of those were observed once. The top ten clones comprise about 11% of the sample. Sequencing was done on a sample of blood. The receptors here all came from a woman between 25 and 40 years old in good health.

This clonotype appeared a few times. The V and J genes are TRBV7-9 and TRBJ2-3, with TRBD1 matching 7 bases. The germline gives CDR1 SEHNR, CDR2 FQNEAQ (reference sequence). Trimming cost V 7 bases and J 2 bases; bases outside gene matches: 9. This CDR3 has 15 amino acids. The CDR3 here is CASNLLGTVTDTQYF. CDR3 DNA: TGTGCCAGCAACCTATTGGGGACAGTCACAGATACGCAGTATTTT.

This rearrangement joins TRBV9 to TRBJ2-5, with TRBD1 identical over 9 bases. The J call may be in error: the DNA end matches TRBJ2-7 better. The germline V gene encodes CDR1 SGDLS and CDR2 YYNGEE. The CDR3 spans 15 residues. The CDR3 sequence: CASSVAGTGPYEQYF. The CDR3 nucleotides are TGTGCCAGCAGCGTAGCCGGGACAGGGCCTTACGAGCAGTACTTC.

A few counts support this clonotype. This chain uses TRBV6-1 with TRBJ2-7; perhaps TRBD1 as D (5 bases). Trimming removed 10 bases at V and 3 bases at J, with 13 bases between. The CDR3 is made up of 12 amino acids. Germline CDR1 MNHNS, CDR2 SASEGT. CDR3 DNA sequence: TGTGCCACGAACCTTAGGGGCTACGAGCAGTACTTC. Its protein product is CATNLRGYEQYF.

The chain joins TRBV7-9 to TRBJ2-1; D is unresolved. V shed 3 bases and J shed 9 bases, with 12 bases lying between them. Per germline, CDR1 SEHNR and CDR2 FQNEAQ (reference sequence). There are 13 residues in the CDR3. The CDR3 nucleotides are TGTGCCAGCAGCTTGCGGCTGGAGAGTGAGCAGTTCTTC. Translation: CASSLRLESEQFF.

This clonotype occurred a few times. The chain links TRBV5-8 to TRBJ2-1; 11 bases line up with TRBD1. V lost 4 bases, J lost 1 base, and 7 bases stayed unmatched. The CDR3 length is 17 residues. Germline CDR1 SGHTS, CDR2 YDEGEE. The CDR3 nucleotides read TGTGCCAGCAGCCCACTTGGGACAGGGGGATCCTACAATGAGCAGTTCTTC. It specifies CASSPLGTGGSYNEQFF.

This clonotype was counted a few times. The chain has TRBV5-1 and TRBJ2-1, with D possibly TRBD2 on 5 matching bases. V was trimmed by 1 base and J by 2 bases, leaving 13 bases between them. Germline V gene sequence: CDR1 SGHRS, CDR2 YFSETQ. This CDR3 has 16 residues. DNA of the CDR3: TGCGCCAGCAGCTTGTATCCGGGAACCCCCTACAATGAGCAGTTCTTC. It is translated as CASSLYPGTPYNEQFF.

This chain joins TRBV4-1 and TRBJ2-5; D may correspond to TRBD1 or TRBD2 (6 bases each). The end of the DNA is better explained by TRBJ2-7, so the J call may be wrong. Germline CDR1 reads MGHRA; CDR2 reads YSYEKL. This CDR3 has 14 residues. Here the CDR3 reads CASSQGGQTGEQYF. CDR3 bases: TGCGCCAGCAGCCAGGGGGGCCAAACCGGCGAGCAGTACTTC.

This clonotype occurred a few times. The rearrangement links TRBV7-2 to TRBJ2-1; 9 nucleotides line up with TRBD2. The junction had 7 bases not matched to a gene; V was cut back by 1 base and J by 9 bases. This CDR3 contains 15 residues. The germline V gene has CDR1 SGHTA and CDR2 FQGNSA. Here the CDR3 DNA reads TGTGCCAGCAGCTTAGTAATAGCGGGAGAGGTTGAGCAGTTCTTC. This sequence encodes CASSLVIAGEVEQFF.

This clonotype has just a few counts. This chain connects TRBV12-3 or TRBV12-4 to TRBJ1-2, with a weak D call TRBD1 (5 bases). Trimming pared 5 bases from V and 8 bases from J, leaving 15 bases between. The CDR3 is 13 residues long. Here the CDR3 reads CASSDQGFPGYTF. As DNA, the CDR3 is TGTGCCAGCAGTGACCAGGGATTCCCCGGCTACACCTTC.

This clonotype came up a few times. The genes are TRBV5-1 and TRBJ2-1; 13 bases line up with TRBD2. The CDR3 is made up of 16 amino acids. The V segment lost 4 bases and the J segment 8 bases; nucleotides outside the gene matches: 9. Germline-derived CDR1 and CDR2 are SGHRS and YFSETQ. The CDR3 DNA is TGCGCCAGCAGCACACCACCACTAGCGGGAGGGTATGAGCAGTTCTTC. Its protein product is CASSTPPLAGGYEQFF.

This clonotype has a handful of counts. The chain combines TRBV7-3 with TRBJ1-4; 8 nucleotides agree with TRBD1. Germline V gene lookup returns CDR1 SGHTA and CDR2 FQGTGA. With 10 bases clipped from V and 8 bases from J, the junction kept 6 bases outside the gene matches. The CDR3 covers 12 residues. The CDR3 here is CATRTGKEKLFF. The CDR3 DNA is TGTGCCACGAGGACAGGGAAAGAAAAACTGTTTTTT.

This clonotype has only a few counts. The chain recombines TRBV20-1 with TRBJ2-5; D unclear. The CDR3 has 13 residues. Germline V lookup: CDR1 DFQATT, CDR2 SNEGSKA (reference sequence). V gave up 1 base and J gave up 2 bases, with 8 bases separating them. The CDR3 spells CSARVQPQETQYF. The CDR3 DNA follows: TGCAGTGCTAGAGTACAGCCGCAAGAGACCCAGTACTTC.

The J gene is TRBJ2-5, the V gene TRBV20-1; D is perhaps TRBD1 or TRBD2 (6 bases each). The J call may be in error: the DNA end matches TRBJ2-7 better. Germline CDR1 is DFQATT and CDR2 is SNEGSKA (reference sequence). The CDR3 extends over 12 amino acids. The CDR3 region has the DNA TGCAGTGCTAGTAGGGGGGCCGGCGAGCAGTACTTC. It encodes CSASRGAGEQYF.

This clonotype was counted ten times or more. The chain links TRBV29-1 to TRBJ1-2; 12 bases map to TRBD1. CDR1 and CDR2 (germline): SQVTM, ANQGSEA. V shed 6 bases and J 8 bases; nucleotides not matched to a gene: 1. The CDR3 totals 11 residues. CDR3 coding DNA: TGCAGCGTCGGGACAGGGGGCGGCTACACCTTC. Protein: CSVGTGGGYTF.

V gene TRBV5-1 combines with J gene TRBJ1-2; maybe TRBD1 (5 bases). Germline CDR1 and CDR2: SGHRS and YFSETQ. This CDR3 spans 14 amino acids. Trimming left V 0 bases short and J 5 bases short, with 11 bases between. The CDR3 coding sequence is TGCGCCAGCAGCTTGGGCCCGGGGCAATATGGCTACACCTTC. Amino acid sequence: CASSLGPGQYGYTF.

This rearrangement joins TRBV28 to TRBJ1-2; D is ambiguous. The CDR3 is made up of 12 amino acids. CDR1 is MDHEN, CDR2 SYDVKM, per germline. The V gene lost 6 bases and the J gene lost 4 bases, with 9 bases spanning the gap. The chain's CDR3 is CASSSVGYGYTF. The DNA of the CDR3 is TGTGCCAGCAGCAGCGTCGGCTATGGCTACACCTTC.

This clonotype was seen more than once but under ten times. The V and J genes are TRBV10-3 and TRBJ2-1; 10 positions match TRBD2. Germline values: CDR1 ENHRY, CDR2 SYGVKD. V shed 0 bases, J shed 8 bases, and the junction held 7 bases outside the gene matches. The CDR3 loop spans 16 amino acids. Here the CDR3 reads CAISESVAGGVDEQFF. In DNA, the CDR3 is TGTGCCATCAGTGAGTCTGTAGCGGGAGGTGTCGATGAGCAGTTCTTC.

This chain uses TRBV7-3 with TRBJ2-1; weak D call: TRBD2 (6 bases). The germline CDR1 and CDR2 sequences are SGHTA and FQGTGA. The V end was cut by 5 bases, the J end by 3 bases, with 14 bases between. This CDR3 comprises 15 residues. The CDR3 region is CASSGRPGLYNEQFF. In DNA, the CDR3 is TGTGCCAGCAGCGGGCGGCCGGGACTCTACAATGAGCAGTTCTTC. Full variable domain (missing parts from reference TRBV7-3 and TRBJ2-1): GAGVSQTPSNKVTEKGKYVELRCDPISGHTALYWYRQSLGQGPEFLIYFQGTGAADDSGLPNDRFFAVRPEGSVSTLKIQRTERGDSAVYLCASSGRPGLYNEQFFGPGTRLTVL.

This rearrangement joins TRBV20-1 to TRBJ2-5, with 13 bases lining up with TRBD2. CDR1 is DFQATT and CDR2 is SNEGSKA in the germline V gene (reference sequence). This CDR3 region has 15 residues. In DNA form, the CDR3 reads TGCAGCCCTGGGAGGACTAGCGGGAGCCAAGAGACCCAGTACTTC. Translating gives CSPGRTSGSQETQYF.

The gene calls are TRBV6-6 and TRBJ2-1; 7 positions match TRBD2. The CDR3 is 15 amino acids. The V segment lost 2 bases and the J segment 2 bases; nucleotides outside the gene matches: 3. The germline CDR1 and CDR2 sequences are MNHNY and SVGAGI (reference sequence). The DNA for the CDR3 is TGTGCCAGCAGTTACGGAGGACTAGCCTACAATGAGCAGTTCTTC. Amino acid sequence: CASSYGGLAYNEQFF.

The V gene is TRBV3-1, the J gene TRBJ2-1, with D hard to call. Per germline, CDR1 LGHDT and CDR2 YNNKEL (reference sequence). This CDR3 is built from 16 residues. Trimming pared 0 bases from V and 3 bases from J, leaving 12 bases between. The CDR3 DNA reads TGTGCCAGCAGCCAAGATATGAGACCTAACTACAATGAGCAGTTCTTC. Protein: CASSQDMRPNYNEQFF.

This rearrangement joins TRBV5-1 to TRBJ2-7; 9 bases agree with TRBD1. Germline-derived CDR1 and CDR2 are SGHRS and YFSETQ. The CDR3 loop spans 14 amino acids. Trimming took 5 bases from V and 6 from J; bases not matched to a gene: 9. Written as DNA, the CDR3 is TGCGCCAGCAGAACAGGGGGCGCTTGGGTCGAGCAGTACTTC. This codes for CASRTGGAWVEQYF.

J is TRBJ2-5 and V is TRBV3-1, with D possibly called TRBD1 or TRBD2 (6 bases each). Germline V gene data show CDR1 as LGHDT and CDR2 as YNNKEL (reference sequence). V dropped 0 bases and J dropped 2 bases, with 13 bases sitting between them. CDR3 size: 16 residues. The CDR3 DNA follows: TGTGCCAGCAGCCAAGATTTTACGGGGGCTCAAGAGACCCAGTACTTC. Translated: CASSQDFTGAQETQYF.

This clonotype was detected only a few times. The CDR3 reads CASSQPRKGLGEAFF. The CDR3 coding sequence is TGTGCCAGCAGCCAACCCCGTAAAGGGTTGGGAGAAGCTTTCTTT. V and J are TRBV4-2 and TRBJ1-1; D gene uncertain. Per germline, CDR1 LGHNA and CDR2 YNFKEQ. V was shortened by 2 bases and J by 8 bases, with 18 bases between the two germline ends. The CDR3 is 15 amino acids.

The chain carries TRBV5-1 and TRBJ2-3; D uncertain. With 4 bases removed from V and 5 bases from J, the gap between germline ends came to 17 bases. The CDR3 is 15 amino acids. Germline lookup yields CDR1 SGHRS and CDR2 YFSETQ. CDR3 residues: CASSPRLGLVDTQYF. The CDR3 DNA sequence: TGCGCCAGCAGCCCCCGATTGGGATTGGTAGATACGCAGTATTTT.

This clonotype has only a few counts. This sequence joins TRBV29-1 and TRBJ1-5; 8 bases are a match to TRBD1. Germline V gives CDR1 SQVTM, CDR2 ANQGSEA. The CDR3 is 13 amino acids. The V and J ends lost 5 bases and 5 bases, in that order; junction bases with no gene match: 5. CDR3 sequence reads: CSVWTGPDQPQHF. DNA of the CDR3: TGCAGCGTTTGGACAGGGCCGGATCAGCCCCAGCATTTT.

The rearrangement links TRBV5-1 to TRBJ1-2; D is uncertain. Germline CDR1 reads SGHRS; CDR2 reads YFSETQ. The CDR3 contains 15 residues. V was trimmed by 0 bases and J by 4 bases, leaving 13 bases between them. CDR3 protein: CASSLDFPPVYGYTF. CDR3 nucleotides: TGCGCCAGCAGCTTGGATTTCCCCCCGGTCTATGGCTACACCTTC.